Detailed here is one TCR beta chain. In the original workflow: Counts of nucleated cells, estimated from reference gene primer amplification, were obtained. Profiled with immunoSEQ multiplex PCR; TCRdb holds only in-frame clones, not every one. V and J calls and clone size are as listed in that table; D and trimming were resolved from the DNA. Of approximately 460,000 clones in the sample, approximately 89% were seen once. This sample was included in a study of blood T cell repertoires in COVID-19. Looking at the study overall: Acute and convalescent COVID-19 specimens originated in the United States, Italy and Spain. T cells, B-cell-depleted T cells, or PBMCs supplied cDNA or gDNA.

With V trimmed by 4 bases and J by 1 base, 3 bases remained unmatched. Germline CDR1 is LNHNV and CDR2 is YYDKDF (reference sequence). This CDR3 is built from 15 residues. While infection was still active, Seattle patients were enrolled and then followed longitudinally. The specimen was peripheral blood. The origin of this receptor is a man between 18 and 29 years old with COVID-19, enrolled during active disease. The chain has TRBV15 and TRBJ1-5, with TRBD1 matching 8 bases. The CDR3: CATSTGGASNQPQHF. The CDR3 nucleotides are TGTGCCACCAGCACAGGGGGCGCCAGCAATCAGCCCCAGCATTTT.